This TCR beta chain is from a study of T-cell memory formation after mild COVID-19. Constant-segment-primed 5'RACE gave TCR alpha and TCR beta cDNA libraries with sample barcodes and UMIs. TCRdb ran MiXCR on the 5' RACE reads and lists one entry per CDR3 protein. The sample lists roughly 620,000 distinct CDR3 sequences, roughly 17% seen once, with around 13% in the top ten. Study conclusions and caveats: That cross-reactive memory joined was suggested by some responding clones appearing in pre-infection memory. Among CD4+ contracting clones, most were CM and EM, and CD8+ ones EMRA. From day 15 to 85, contracting clones were balanced between CD4 and CD8, whereas later expanders leaned toward CD4+.

The CDR3 spans 12 residues. Germline CDR1 SQVTM, CDR2 ANQGSEA. The ends were cut back, 7 bases at V and 2 bases at J, with 10 bases in the middle. This clonotype was observed a handful of times. Its antigen is currently unknown. Sequencing was performed on PBMCs or a T cell subset sorted from them (not recorded which). The source of this sequence is an adult woman who had mild COVID-19 (a few samples of this study predate the infection). Cell type and time point are not known. The chain is built from TRBV29-1 and TRBJ2-3; D may be TRBD2 (6 bases). The CDR3 loop reads CSAGENTDTQYF. Written as DNA, the CDR3 is TGCAGCGCGGGGGAAAACACAGATACGCAGTATTTT.